This passage covers 5 T cell receptor beta chains from one sample sequenced in a study of early T cells in non-severe SARS-CoV-2 infection. Each CDR3 protein gets one entry after TCRdb re-called the 5' RACE reads with MiXCR. The sample has around 76,000 distinct CDR3 sequences, around 11% seen once; the top ten hold about 4.8%. Source material: whole blood. These TCRs come from an adult who was a healthcare worker with PCR-confirmed SARS-CoV-2 infection or an uninfected control (not recorded which).

In its sample, this clonotype was seen many times. The chain combines TRBV6-6 with TRBJ2-3; the D is unclear. Per germline, CDR1 MNHNY and CDR2 SVGAGI (reference sequence). V was clipped by 8 bases and J by 5 bases, with 5 bases between them. The CDR3 extends over 10 amino acids. The CDR3 nucleotides read TGTGCCAGCTATCAAGATACGCAGTATTTT. Translating it yields CASYQDTQYF.

J is TRBJ1-2 and V is TRBV3-1, with 9 bases identical to TRBD1. Germline CDR1 reads LGHDT; CDR2 reads YNNKEL (reference sequence). V gave up 4 bases and J gave up 6 bases; unmatched junction bases: 6. This CDR3 region has 14 residues. CDR3 amino acids: CASSPLGQGDGYTF. CDR3 in DNA: TGTGCCAGCAGCCCCTTGGGACAGGGAGATGGCTACACCTTC.

This clonotype was found many times. V and J are TRBV19 and TRBJ2-1; no reliable D call. Germline assignment: CDR1 LNHDA and CDR2 SQIVND (reference sequence). V lost 5 bases and J lost 4, with 15 bases in between. The CDR3 sequence is 15 residues long. CDR3 region: CASSPGRSRYNEQFF. The DNA for the CDR3 is TGTGCCAGTAGTCCGGGCAGGTCCCGATACAATGAGCAGTTCTTC.

This clonotype was counted at least ten times. The genes are TRBV30 and TRBJ1-2, with 9 positions matching TRBD1. V gave up 1 base and J gave up 5 bases; unmatched junction bases: 14. The CDR3 is 17 residues long. Germline V gene sequence: CDR1 GTSNPN, CDR2 SVGIG (reference sequence). The CDR3 region has the DNA TGTGCCTGGAGTGAATCCGGGACAGGGTCCCTGTGGTATGGCTACACCTTC. Protein: CAWSESGTGSLWYGYTF.

The table lists this clonotype with many counts. The chain links TRBV11-2 to TRBJ2-7; D is unresolved. Trimming cost V 5 bases and J 3 bases, with 5 bases left between them. This CDR3 region has 11 residues. CDR1 SGHAT and CDR2 FQNNGV come from the germline V gene. This CDR3 reads CASSPSYEQYF. In DNA form, the CDR3 reads TGTGCCAGCAGCCCCAGCTACGAGCAGTACTTC.